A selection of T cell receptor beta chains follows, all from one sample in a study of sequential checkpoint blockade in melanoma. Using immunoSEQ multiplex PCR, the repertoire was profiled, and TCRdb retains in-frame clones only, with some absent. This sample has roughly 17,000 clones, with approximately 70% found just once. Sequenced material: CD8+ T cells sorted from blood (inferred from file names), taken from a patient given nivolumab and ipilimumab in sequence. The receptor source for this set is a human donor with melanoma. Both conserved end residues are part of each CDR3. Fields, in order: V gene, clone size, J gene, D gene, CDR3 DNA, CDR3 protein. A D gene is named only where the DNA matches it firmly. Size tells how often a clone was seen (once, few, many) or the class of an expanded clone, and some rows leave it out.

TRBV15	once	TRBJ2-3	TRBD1	TGTGCCACCAGCAGCCGGGACAGGGCCAGCACAGATACGCAGTATTTT	CATSSRDRASTDTQYF
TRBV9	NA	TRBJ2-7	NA	TGTGCCAGCAGCGTCCCACCGGGACAGCGGGCCTCTCTGACACTCGAGCAGTACTTC	CASSVPPGQRASLTLEQYF
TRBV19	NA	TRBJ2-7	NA	TGTGCCAGTAGTATAGGCCCCGCGGGCTACGAGCAGTACTTC	CASSIGPAGYEQYF
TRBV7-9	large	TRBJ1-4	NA	TGTGCCAGCACCCCGGGAAGCCCGAATGAAAAACTGTTTTTT	CASTPGSPNEKLFF
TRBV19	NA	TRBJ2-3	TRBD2	TGTGCCAGTAGTATTGGGCCGGGCGGGGGGGCCGAGACAGATACGCAGTATTTT	CASSIGPGGGAETDTQYF
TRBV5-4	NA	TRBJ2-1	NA	TGTGCCAGCAGCTTGAGAGGGGGCAATGAGCAGTTCTTC	CASSLRGGNEQFF
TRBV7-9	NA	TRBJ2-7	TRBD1	TGTGCCAGCAGCCCCCGGGACAGGGAACCCTACGAGCAGTACTTC	CASSPRDREPYEQYF
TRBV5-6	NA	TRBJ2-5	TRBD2	TGTGCCAGCAGCTTGGGGACTAGCGTGGGTGAGCAGTACTTC	CASSLGTSVGEQYF
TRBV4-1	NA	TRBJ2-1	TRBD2	TGCGCCAGCAGCCGCCTACTAGCGGGAGATGAGCAGTTCTTC	CASSRLLAGDEQFF
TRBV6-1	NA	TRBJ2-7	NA	TGTGCCAGCAGTGAACAGGGAACTCCCTCCGAGCAGTACTTC	CASSEQGTPSEQYF
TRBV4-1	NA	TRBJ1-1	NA	TGTGCCAGCAGCGCCGAATCACAGGGAACGAACACTGAAGCTTTCTTT	CASSAESQGTNTEAFF
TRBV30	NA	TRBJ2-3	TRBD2	TGTGCCTGGAGTTTAGGCGGGGGGGCCATAGATACGCAGTATTTT	CAWSLGGGAIDTQYF
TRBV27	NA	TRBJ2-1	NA	TGTGCCAGCAGTCTTACTCGGAGCTCCTACAATGAGCAGTTCTTC	CASSLTRSSYNEQFF
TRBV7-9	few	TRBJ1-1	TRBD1	TGTGCCAGCGGACAGGGGCTGACTGAAGCTTTCTTT	CASGQGLTEAFF
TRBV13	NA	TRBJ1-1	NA	TGTGCCAGCGGCGCAGGTCTCCGCCGGGGCACTGAAGCTTTCTTT	CASGAGLRRGTEAFF
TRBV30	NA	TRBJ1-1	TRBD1	TGTGCCGGAGGGGACGACCGGGACAGGGATCGAGAAGCTTTCTTT	CAGGDDRDRDREAFF
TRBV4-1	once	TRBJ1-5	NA	TGCGCCAGCAGCCAAGATACGGGAGGGCTCTGGCCCCAGCATTTT	CASSQDTGGLWPQHF
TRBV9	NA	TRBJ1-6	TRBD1	TGTGCCAGCAGCGTAGGGGACAGGGCTTATTCACCCCTCCACTTT	CASSVGDRAYSPLHF
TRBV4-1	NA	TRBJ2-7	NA	TGCGCCAGCAGCCAAGATCGAGGCCTACTCTACGAGCAGTACTTC	CASSQDRGLLYEQYF
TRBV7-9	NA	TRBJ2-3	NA	TGTGCCAGCAGCTCCAGGCCTCGCGGGACGACAGATACGCAGTATTTT	CASSSRPRGTTDTQYF
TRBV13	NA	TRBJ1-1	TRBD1	TGTGCCAGCAGCTTCTCCGGGACAGGGGGCGCCGGGGCTGAAGCTTTCTTT	CASSFSGTGGAGAEAFF
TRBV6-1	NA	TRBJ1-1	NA	TGTGCCAGCAGTGCCATGAACACTGAAGCTTTCTTT	CASSAMNTEAFF
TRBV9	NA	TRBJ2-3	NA	TGTGCCAGCAGCGTCGGTCCTTCTAGCACAGATACGCAGTATTTT	CASSVGPSSTDTQYF
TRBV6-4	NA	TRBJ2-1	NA	TGTGCCAGCAGGACCCCACCTCAACAGGATTACAATGAGCAGTTCTTC	CASRTPPQQDYNEQFF
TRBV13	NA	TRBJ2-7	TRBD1	TGTGCCAGCAGCTCTATTATATTTGGACAGGGGTCCTACGAGCAGTACTTC	CASSSIIFGQGSYEQYF
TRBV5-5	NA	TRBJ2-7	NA	TGTGCCAGCAGCTACACCTACGAGCAGTACTTC	CASSYTYEQYF
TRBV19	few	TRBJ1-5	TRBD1	TGTGCCAGTAGTATTCAGGGGGCGTCCAATCAGCCCCAGCATTTT	CASSIQGASNQPQHF
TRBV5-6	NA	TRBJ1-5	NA	TGTGCCAGCAGCTTGGCCTCCGGGAATCAGCCCCAGCATTTT	CASSLASGNQPQHF
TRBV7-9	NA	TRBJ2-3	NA	TGTGCCAGCAGCCCGGACTCCACAGATACGCAGTATTTT	CASSPDSTDTQYF
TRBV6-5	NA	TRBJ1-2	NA	TGTGCCAGCAGTTACTCGGAGGGAACTAACTATGGCTACACCTTC	CASSYSEGTNYGYTF
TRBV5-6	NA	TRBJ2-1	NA	TGTGCCAGCAGCTTGGGGGCCGCGAGCTCCTACAATGAGCAGTTCTTC	CASSLGAASSYNEQFF
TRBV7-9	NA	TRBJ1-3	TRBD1	TGTGCCAGTCCTGGGACAGGATCCTCTGGAAACACCATATATTTT	CASPGTGSSGNTIYF
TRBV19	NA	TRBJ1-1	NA	TGTGCCAGTAGTATAGTCGGAGACACTGAAGCTTTCTTT	CASSIVGDTEAFF
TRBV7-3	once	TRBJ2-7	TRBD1	TGTGCCAGCAGCTTGACTGGGACAGGGGGCCACGAGCAGTACTTC	CASSLTGTGGHEQYF
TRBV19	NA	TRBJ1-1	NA	TGTGCCAGTAGTATCTGGTCGGGCGGGGCTGAAGCTTTCTTT	CASSIWSGGAEAFF
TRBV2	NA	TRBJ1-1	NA	TGTGCCACCCTGGGGGGGACCACTATCATGAACACTGAAGCTTTCTTT	CATLGGTTIMNTEAFF
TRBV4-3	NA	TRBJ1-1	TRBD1	TGCGCCAGCAGCCAAGGGCCACCTACAGGGGGCCGGGCTGAAGCTTTCTTT	CASSQGPPTGGRAEAFF
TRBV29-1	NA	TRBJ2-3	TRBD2	TGCAGCGTTGTTAAGCGGGAGGTCCTACGGGGAGATACGCAGTATTTT	CSVVKREVLRGDTQYF
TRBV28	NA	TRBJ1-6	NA	TGTGCCAGCAGTCGGGGGGGCTTCAACTCTAATTCCCCCCTCCACTTT	CASSRGGFNSNSPLHF
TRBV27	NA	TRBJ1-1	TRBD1	TGTGCCAGCAGCCAAGGAATGGGACAGTTTGAAGCTTTCTTT	CASSQGMGQFEAFF
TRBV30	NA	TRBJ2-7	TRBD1	TGTGCCTGGAGTCCAGGCCCCGGACAGGGCCGCCCTTACGAGCAGTACTTC	CAWSPGPGQGRPYEQYF
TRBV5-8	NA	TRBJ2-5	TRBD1	TGTGCCAGCAGCCATGGTGGACAGGGGAGGGAAGAGACCCAGTACTTC	CASSHGGQGREETQYF
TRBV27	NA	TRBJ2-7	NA	TGTGCCAGCAGCCCCCTAGAAGGGGCGCTTAGCGAGCAGTACTTC	CASSPLEGALSEQYF
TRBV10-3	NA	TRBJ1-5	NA	TGTGCCATCAGCTCCGGGGGAGGCAATCAGCCCCAGCATTTT	CAISSGGGNQPQHF
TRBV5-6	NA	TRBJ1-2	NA	TGTGCCAGCACCGGTGCGGGGGACATAGGCTATGGCTACACCTTC	CASTGAGDIGYGYTF